The 10 T cell receptor beta chains below come from one sample, sequenced in a study of neurological immune-mediated disorders. One entry per CDR3 protein, called by TCRdb with MiXCR from the 5' RACE reads. In the table there are under 90,000 distinct CDR3 sequences, roughly 9.5% of which are singletons. Sequenced input: PBMCs. All receptors come from a man aged 50 to 59 in good health.

There are a few counts of this clonotype. V is TRBV29-1 and J is TRBJ2-3, with D possibly matching TRBD2 (5 bases). The CDR3 runs 16 residues. CDR1 and CDR2 from the germline V gene are SQVTM and ANQGSEA. Trimming removed 4 bases from V and 1 base from J, with 18 bases in between. This chain's CDR3 is CSVVAKDQTGTDTQYF. The CDR3 DNA is TGCAGCGTTGTAGCGAAGGACCAGACCGGCACAGATACGCAGTATTTT.

The chain employs TRBV7-6 and TRBJ2-7, with D possibly TRBD2 on 6 matching bases. V was cut by 4 bases and J by 5 bases, with 15 bases left in between. The CDR3 loop spans 14 amino acids. CDR1 SGHVS and CDR2 FNYEAQ come from the germline V gene. CDR3 in amino acids: CASSSRGRGNEQYF. The CDR3 bases are TGTGCCAGCAGCTCCCGTGGGCGGGGAAACGAGCAGTACTTC.

This clonotype has at least ten counts. This chain links TRBV20-1 with TRBJ2-5; D ambiguous. Looked up from germline, CDR1 is DFQATT and CDR2 is SNEGSKA (reference sequence). The CDR3 consists of 14 residues. The V end lost 6 bases, the J end lost 4 bases, and 18 bases lay between the germline ends. CDR3 amino acids: CSAYGPPARETQYF. CDR3 DNA sequence: TGCAGTGCCTACGGACCTCCTGCTCGAGAGACCCAGTACTTC.

In its sample, this clonotype was seen many times. This rearrangement joins TRBV5-1 to TRBJ2-5; possibly TRBD2 for D (5 bases). CDR1 and CDR2 from the germline V gene are SGHRS and YFSETQ. CDR3 size: 14 residues. The ends were cut back, 3 bases at V and 5 bases at J, with 14 bases in the middle. CDR3 sequence reads: CASSSSAGVETQYF. The CDR3 DNA sequence: TGCGCCAGCAGCTCCTCCGCGGGCGTGGAGACCCAGTACTTC.

The chain employs TRBV3-1 and TRBJ1-6; D ambiguous. With 4 bases removed from V and 2 bases from J, the gap between germline ends came to 15 bases. Germline V gives CDR1 LGHDT, CDR2 YNNKEL (reference sequence). This CDR3 is built from 17 residues. The CDR3 sequence: CASSRQTRSAYNSPLHF. The DNA of the CDR3 is TGTGCCAGCAGCCGACAAACCAGAAGTGCCTATAATTCACCCCTCCACTTT.

This clonotype was observed at least ten times. V and J are TRBV5-1 and TRBJ2-2; D tentatively reads TRBD1 or TRBD2 (5 bases each). Germline-derived CDR1 and CDR2 are SGHRS and YFSETQ. With 0 bases removed from V and 4 bases from J, the gap between germline ends came to 13 bases. The CDR3 totals 16 residues. The CDR3, as DNA: TGCGCCAGCAGCTTGGGAGGGGCTACGAGCACCGGGGAGCTGTTTTTT. Translation: CASSLGGATSTGELFF.

This clonotype was seen many times. The chain has TRBV20-1 and TRBJ1-5, with D perhaps matching TRBD1 (5 bases). The CDR3 consists of 16 residues. The V end lost 3 bases, the J end lost 0 bases, and 15 bases lay between the germline ends. CDR1 and CDR2 from the germline V gene are DFQATT and SNEGSKA (reference sequence). CDR3 residues: CSASEDGGGSNQPQHF. The DNA for the CDR3 is TGCAGTGCTAGTGAGGATGGGGGGGGTAGCAATCAGCCCCAGCATTTT.

This clonotype has a count of ten or more. V gene TRBV12-3 or TRBV12-4 combines with J gene TRBJ2-5; D gene unclear. V lost 6 bases and J lost 2, with 7 bases in between. This CDR3 has 12 residues. CDR3 nucleotide sequence: TGTGCCAGCAGCCGACTGCAAGAGACCCAGTACTTC. Its protein is CASSRLQETQYF.

There are many counts of this clonotype. This sequence joins TRBV7-9 and TRBJ1-5; 7 bases match TRBD1. Germline CDR1 SEHNR, CDR2 FQNEAQ (reference sequence). With 5 bases clipped from V and 2 bases from J, the junction kept 6 bases outside the gene matches. This CDR3 is 15 amino acids long. The CDR3 coding sequence is TGTGCCAGCAGCCCGGAGCAGGGGGGCAATCAGCCCCAGCATTTT. The encoded protein is CASSPEQGGNQPQHF.

This clonotype was recorded at least ten times. This chain links TRBV3-1 with TRBJ1-6, with unresolved D. This CDR3 comprises 16 residues. Germline V gene data show CDR1 as LGHDT and CDR2 as YNNKEL (reference sequence). Trimming removed 0 bases from V and 7 bases from J, with 13 bases in between. The DNA for the CDR3 is TGTGCCAGCAGCCAAGAAGGGCAAAATAGAAATTCACCCCTCCACTTT. It is translated as CASSQEGQNRNSPLHF. Together with reference TRBV3-1 and TRBJ1-6, the CDR3 gives the full variable domain: DTAVSQTPKYLVTQMGNDKSIKCEQNLGHDTMYWYKQDSKKFLKIMFSYNNKELIINETVPNRFSPKSPDKAHLNLHINSLELGDSAVYFCASSQEGQNRNSPLHFGNGTRLTVT.